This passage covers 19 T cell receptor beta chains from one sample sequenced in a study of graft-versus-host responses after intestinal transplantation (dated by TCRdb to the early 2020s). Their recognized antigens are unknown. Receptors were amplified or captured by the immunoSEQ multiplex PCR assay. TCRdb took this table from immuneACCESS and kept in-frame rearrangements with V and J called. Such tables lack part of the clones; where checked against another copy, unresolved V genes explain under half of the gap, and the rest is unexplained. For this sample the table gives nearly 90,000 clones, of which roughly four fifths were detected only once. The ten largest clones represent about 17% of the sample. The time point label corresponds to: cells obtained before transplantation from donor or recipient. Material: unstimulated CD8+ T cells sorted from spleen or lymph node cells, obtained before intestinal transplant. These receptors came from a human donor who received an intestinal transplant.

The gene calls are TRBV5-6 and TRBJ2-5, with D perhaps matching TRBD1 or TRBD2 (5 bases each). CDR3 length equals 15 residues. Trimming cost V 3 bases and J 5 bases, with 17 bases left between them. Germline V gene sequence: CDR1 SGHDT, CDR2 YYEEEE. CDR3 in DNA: TGTGCCAGCAGCTCGGGGACGGAGGAGTGGGAGACCCAGTACTTC. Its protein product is CASSSGTEEWETQYF. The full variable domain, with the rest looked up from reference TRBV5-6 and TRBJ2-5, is DAGVTQSPTHLIKTRGQQVTLRCSPKSGHDTVSWYQQALGQGPQFIFQYYEEEERQRGNFPDRFSGHQFPNYSSELNVNALLLGDSALYLCASSSGTEEWETQYFGPGTRLLVL.

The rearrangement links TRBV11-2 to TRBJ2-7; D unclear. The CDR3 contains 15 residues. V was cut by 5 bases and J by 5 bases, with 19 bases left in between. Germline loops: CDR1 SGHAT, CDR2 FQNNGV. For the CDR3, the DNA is TGTGCCAGCAGCCCAGGTGGCCAGGCGACCCACGAGCAGTACTTC. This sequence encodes CASSPGGQATHEQYF.

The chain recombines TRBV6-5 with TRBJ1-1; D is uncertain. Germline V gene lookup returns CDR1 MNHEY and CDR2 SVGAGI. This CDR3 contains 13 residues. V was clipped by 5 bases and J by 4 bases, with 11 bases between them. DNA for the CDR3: TGTGCCAGCAGTGTTGGCATGAGCACTGAAGCTTTCTTT. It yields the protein CASSVGMSTEAFF.

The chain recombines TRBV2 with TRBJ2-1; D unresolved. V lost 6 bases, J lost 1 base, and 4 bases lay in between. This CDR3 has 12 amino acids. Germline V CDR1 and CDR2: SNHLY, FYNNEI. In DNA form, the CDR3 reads TGTGCCAGCAGGCTGTCCTACAATGAGCAGTTCTTC. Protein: CASRLSYNEQFF. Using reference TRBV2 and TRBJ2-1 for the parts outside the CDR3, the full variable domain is EPEVTQTPSHQVTQMGQEVILRCVPISNHLYFYWYRQILGQKVEFLVSFYNNEISEKSEIFDDQFSVERPDGSNFTLKIRSTKLEDSAMYFCASRLSYNEQFFGPGTRLTVL.

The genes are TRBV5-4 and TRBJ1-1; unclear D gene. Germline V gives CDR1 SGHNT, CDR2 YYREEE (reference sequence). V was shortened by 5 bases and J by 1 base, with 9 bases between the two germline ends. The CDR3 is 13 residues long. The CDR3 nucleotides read TGTGCCAGCAGGCCCTCTGGGAACACTGAAGCTTTCTTT. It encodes CASRPSGNTEAFF.

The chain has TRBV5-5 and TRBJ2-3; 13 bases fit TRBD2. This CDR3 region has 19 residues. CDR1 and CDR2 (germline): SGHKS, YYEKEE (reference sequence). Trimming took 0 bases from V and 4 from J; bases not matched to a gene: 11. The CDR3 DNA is TGTGCCAGCAGCTTGGGCCCCCCAACTAGCGGGAGGGCTCCAGATACGCAGTATTTT. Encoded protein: CASSLGPPTSGRAPDTQYF. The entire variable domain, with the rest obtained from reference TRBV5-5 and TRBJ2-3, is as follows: DAGVTQSPTHLIKTRGQQVTLRCSPISGHKSVSWYQQVLGQGPQFIFQYYEKEERGRGNFPDRFSARQFPNYSSELNVNALLLGDSALYLCASSLGPPTSGRAPDTQYFGPGTRLTVL.

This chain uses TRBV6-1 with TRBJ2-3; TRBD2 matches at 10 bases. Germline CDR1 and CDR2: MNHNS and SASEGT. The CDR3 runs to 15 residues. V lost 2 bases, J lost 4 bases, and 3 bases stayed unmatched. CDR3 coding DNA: TGTGCCAGCAGTGAACCAGCGGGGGGGCCAGATACGCAGTATTTT. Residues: CASSEPAGGPDTQYF.

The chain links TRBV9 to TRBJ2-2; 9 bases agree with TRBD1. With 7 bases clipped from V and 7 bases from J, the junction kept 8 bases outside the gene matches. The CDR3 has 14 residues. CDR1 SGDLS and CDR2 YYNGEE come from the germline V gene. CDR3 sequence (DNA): TGTGCCAGCGGAACAGGGGGCGCGAGCGGGGAGCTGTTTTTT. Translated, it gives CASGTGGASGELFF.

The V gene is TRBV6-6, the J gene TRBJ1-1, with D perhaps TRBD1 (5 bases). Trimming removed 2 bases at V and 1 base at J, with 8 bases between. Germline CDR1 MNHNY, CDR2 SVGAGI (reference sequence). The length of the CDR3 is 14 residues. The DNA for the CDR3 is TGTGCCAGCAGTTACGGGACGGCGAACACTGAAGCTTTCTTT. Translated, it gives CASSYGTANTEAFF.

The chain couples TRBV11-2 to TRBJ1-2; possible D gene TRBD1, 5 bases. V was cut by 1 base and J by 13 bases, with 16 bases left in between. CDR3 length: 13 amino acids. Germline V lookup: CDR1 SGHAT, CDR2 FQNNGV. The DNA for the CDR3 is TGTGCCAGCAGCTTAGGGGGCAGGGATTGCTGCACCTTC. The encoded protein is CASSLGGRDCCTF.

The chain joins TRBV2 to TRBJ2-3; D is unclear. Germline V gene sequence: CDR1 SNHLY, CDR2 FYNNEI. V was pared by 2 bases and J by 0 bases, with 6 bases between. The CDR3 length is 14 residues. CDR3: CASSEIGSTDTQYF. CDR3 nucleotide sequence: TGTGCCAGCAGTGAAATAGGAAGCACAGATACGCAGTATTTT.

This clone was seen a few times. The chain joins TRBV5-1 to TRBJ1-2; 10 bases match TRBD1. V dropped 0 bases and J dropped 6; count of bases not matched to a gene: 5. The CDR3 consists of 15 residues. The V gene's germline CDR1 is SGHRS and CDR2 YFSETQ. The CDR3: CASSLEGQGSDGYTF. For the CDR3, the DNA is TGCGCCAGCAGCTTGGAGGGACAGGGGAGCGATGGCTACACCTTC.

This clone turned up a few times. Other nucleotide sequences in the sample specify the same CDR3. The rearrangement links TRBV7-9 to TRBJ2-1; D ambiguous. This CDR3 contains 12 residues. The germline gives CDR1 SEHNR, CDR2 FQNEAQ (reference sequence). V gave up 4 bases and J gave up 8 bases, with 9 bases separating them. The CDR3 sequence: CASSSRPDEQFF. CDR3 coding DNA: TGTGCCAGCAGCTCCCGCCCCGATGAGCAGTTCTTC. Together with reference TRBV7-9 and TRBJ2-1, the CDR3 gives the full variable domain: DTGVSQNPRHKITKRGQNVTFRCDPISEHNRLYWYRQTLGQGPEFLTYFQNEAQLEKSRLLSDRFSAERPKGSFSTLEIQRTEQGDSAMYLCASSSRPDEQFFGPGTRLTVL.

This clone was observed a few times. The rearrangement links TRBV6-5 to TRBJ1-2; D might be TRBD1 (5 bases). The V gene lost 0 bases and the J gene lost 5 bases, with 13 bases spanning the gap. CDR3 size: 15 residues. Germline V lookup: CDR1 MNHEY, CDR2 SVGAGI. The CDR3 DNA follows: TGTGCCAGCAGTTACTCCGGGACCGGGCAGTATGGCTACACCTTC. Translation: CASSYSGTGQYGYTF.

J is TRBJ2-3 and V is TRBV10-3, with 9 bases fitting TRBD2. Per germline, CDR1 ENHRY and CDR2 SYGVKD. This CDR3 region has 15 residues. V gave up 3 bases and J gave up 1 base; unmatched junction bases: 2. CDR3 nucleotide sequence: TGTGCCATCAGTGATCTAGCGGGGCGCACAGATACGCAGTATTTT. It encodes CAISDLAGRTDTQYF.

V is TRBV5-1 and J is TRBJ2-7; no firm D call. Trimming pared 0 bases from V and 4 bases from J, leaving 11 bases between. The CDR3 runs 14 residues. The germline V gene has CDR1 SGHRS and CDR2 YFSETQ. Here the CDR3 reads CASSLGAVYYEQYF. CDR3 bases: TGCGCCAGCAGCTTGGGGGCAGTATATTACGAGCAGTACTTC.

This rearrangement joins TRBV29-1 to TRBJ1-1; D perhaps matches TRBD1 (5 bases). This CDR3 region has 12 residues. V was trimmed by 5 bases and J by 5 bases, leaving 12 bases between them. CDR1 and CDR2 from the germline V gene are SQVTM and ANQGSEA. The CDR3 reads CSVYQGGTEAFF. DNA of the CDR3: TGCAGCGTTTATCAGGGCGGGACTGAAGCTTTCTTT.

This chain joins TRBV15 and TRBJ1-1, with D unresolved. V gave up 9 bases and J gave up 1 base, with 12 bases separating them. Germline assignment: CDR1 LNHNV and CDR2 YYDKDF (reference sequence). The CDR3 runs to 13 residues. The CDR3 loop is CATKQLPNTEAFF. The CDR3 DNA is TGTGCCACGAAACAGCTCCCGAACACTGAAGCTTTCTTT.

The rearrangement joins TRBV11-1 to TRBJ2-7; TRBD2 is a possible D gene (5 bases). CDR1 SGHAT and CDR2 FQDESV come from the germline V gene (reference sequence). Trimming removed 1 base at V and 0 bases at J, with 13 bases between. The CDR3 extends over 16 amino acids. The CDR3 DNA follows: TGTGCCAGCAGCTTAGGGAGGCAGCTGCCCTCCTACGAGCAGTACTTC. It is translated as CASSLGRQLPSYEQYF.